This TCR beta chain was retrieved from a study of blood T cell repertoires in COVID-19. Measured with immunoSEQ multiplex PCR; TCRdb has only the in-frame clones, and not every one. The profile shows under 300,000 clones, about 90% of them singletons. Donors in Cohort 3 who had recovered were those with two negative PCRs, healthcare professional clearance, or resolution of their symptoms. This CDR3 spans 14 amino acids. V was clipped by 3 bases and J by 6 bases; unmatched bases: 6. Per the germline V gene, CDR1 is KGHDR and CDR2 is SFDVKD. The material sequenced was PBMCs or T cells enriched from blood (not recorded which). The sequence derives from a woman aged 60-75 years who had recovered from COVID-19. The chain has TRBV24-1 and TRBJ1-1, with 7 bases that match TRBD1. The CDR3 DNA sequence: TGTGCCACCAGTGATCCCCGGGACAGCCCTGAAGCTTTCTTT. Translation: CATSDPRDSPEAFF.